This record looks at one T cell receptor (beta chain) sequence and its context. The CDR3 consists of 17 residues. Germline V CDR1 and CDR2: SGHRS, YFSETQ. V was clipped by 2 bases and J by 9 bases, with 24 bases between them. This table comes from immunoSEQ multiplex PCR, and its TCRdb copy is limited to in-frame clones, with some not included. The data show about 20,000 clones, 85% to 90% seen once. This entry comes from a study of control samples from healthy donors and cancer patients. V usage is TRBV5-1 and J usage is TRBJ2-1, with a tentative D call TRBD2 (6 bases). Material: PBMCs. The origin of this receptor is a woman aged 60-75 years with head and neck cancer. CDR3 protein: CASSFQLRTSPTGEQFF. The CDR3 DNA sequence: TGCGCCAGCAGCTTTCAACTCCGAACTAGCCCGACGGGTGAGCAGTTCTTC.